The present T cell receptor beta chain was sequenced within a study of blood T cell repertoires in COVID-19. Study-wide context: Samples came from the United States, Italy and Spain, spanning acute and convalescent COVID-19.

With 3 bases removed from V and 1 base from J, the gap between germline ends came to 13 bases. The germline gives CDR1 KGHSH, CDR2 LQKENI. The CDR3 is 16 residues long. Original methodology: Estimated nucleated cell counts came from reference gene primer amplification. Clones were read by immunoSEQ multiplex PCR, and TCRdb kept only the in-frame ones, dropping some. Clone size and the V and J calls come from that table; the DNA yielded D and trimming. This sample yields around 200,000 clones, of which around nine tenths are seen a single time; 6.2% belongs to the top ten. Sequenced input: peripheral blood. The chain has TRBV18 and TRBJ1-5; D might be TRBD1 (5 bases). The origin of this receptor is a man in his fifties or sixties who had recovered from COVID-19. DNA of the CDR3: TGTGCCAGCTCACCCTTTCCGGGGGTAAGCAATCAGCCCCAGCATTTT. This codes for CASSPFPGVSNQPQHF. Based on the CDR3 plus reference TRBV18 and TRBJ1-5, the full variable domain is NAGVMQNPRHLVRRRGQEARLRCSPMKGHSHVYWYRQLPEEGLKFMVYLQKENIIDESGMPKERFSAEFPKEGPSILRIQQVVRGDSAAYFCASSPFPGVSNQPQHFGDGTRLSIL.